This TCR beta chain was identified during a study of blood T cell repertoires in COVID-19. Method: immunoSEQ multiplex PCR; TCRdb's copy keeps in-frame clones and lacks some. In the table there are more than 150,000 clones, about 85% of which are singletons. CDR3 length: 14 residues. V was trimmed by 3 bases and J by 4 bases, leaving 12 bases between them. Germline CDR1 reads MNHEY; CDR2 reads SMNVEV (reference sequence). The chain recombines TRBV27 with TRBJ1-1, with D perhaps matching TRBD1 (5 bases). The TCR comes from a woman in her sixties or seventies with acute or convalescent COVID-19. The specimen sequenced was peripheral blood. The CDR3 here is CASSLVRVGTEAFF. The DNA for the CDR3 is TGTGCCAGCAGTTTGGTCAGGGTAGGCACTGAAGCTTTCTTT.